The subject of this entry is one TCR beta chain. No antigen is known for it. V dropped 6 bases and J dropped 0 bases, with 10 bases sitting between them. Germline V gene sequence: CDR1 SGDLS, CDR2 YYNGEE. The length of the CDR3 is 14 residues. Terminally differentiated effector memory CD45RA+ cells were left out of the naive CD8 fraction, which was CD45RO-negative and positively selected for CCR7. The sample belongs to a study of shared clonotypes between healthy human individuals. Study-level points and caveats: Few donors restricted represented genetic and exposure-history diversity.

Sequenced by immunoSEQ multiplex PCR; TCRdb stores in-frame clones only, minus some. This sample yields over 800,000 clones, of which roughly 92% are seen a single time; 24% belongs to the top ten. Sequencing was performed on naive CD8+ T cells sorted from blood. The chain recombines TRBV9 with TRBJ2-1; tentatively, D is TRBD2 (5 bases). The sequence derives from a man aged 30 to 45 in good health. The CDR3 sequence: CASTRDSSYNEQFF. In DNA form, the CDR3 reads TGTGCCAGCACCCGGGATAGCTCCTACAATGAGCAGTTCTTC.